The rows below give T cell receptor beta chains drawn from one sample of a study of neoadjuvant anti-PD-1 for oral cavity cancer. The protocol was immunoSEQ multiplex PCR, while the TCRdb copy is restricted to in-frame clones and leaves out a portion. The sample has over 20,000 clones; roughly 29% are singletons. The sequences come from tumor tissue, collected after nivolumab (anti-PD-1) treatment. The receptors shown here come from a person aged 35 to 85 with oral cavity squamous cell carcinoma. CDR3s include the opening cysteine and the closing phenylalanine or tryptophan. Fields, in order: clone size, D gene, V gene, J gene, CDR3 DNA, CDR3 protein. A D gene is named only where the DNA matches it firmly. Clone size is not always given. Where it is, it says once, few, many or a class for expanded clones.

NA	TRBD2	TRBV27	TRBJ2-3	TGTGCCAGCAGTCGACCGGGACTAGCGGGAGACGTCACGCAGTATTTT	CASSRPGLAGDVTQYF
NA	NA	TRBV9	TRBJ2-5	TGTGCCAGCAGCGTATCCTCGGGGACCCAGTACTTC	CASSVSSGTQYF
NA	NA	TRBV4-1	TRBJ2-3	TGCGCCAGCAGCCAAGAGCAGGAGAGGGCCACAGATACGCAGTATTTT	CASSQEQERATDTQYF
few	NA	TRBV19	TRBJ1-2	TGTGCCAGTAGTACGACAGTGGCATATGGCTACACCTTC	CASSTTVAYGYTF
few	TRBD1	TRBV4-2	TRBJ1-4	TGTGCCAGCAGCCATCCGGACAGGAGGAATGAAAAACTGTTTTTT	CASSHPDRRNEKLFF
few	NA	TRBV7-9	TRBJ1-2	TGTGCCAGCAGCTTAGTCTGGGGCATTAGCTATGGCTACACCTTC	CASSLVWGISYGYTF
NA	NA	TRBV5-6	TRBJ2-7	TGTGCCAGCAGCTTGACAGTCCTCCCCTACGAGCAGTACTTC	CASSLTVLPYEQYF
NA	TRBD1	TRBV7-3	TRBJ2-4	TGTGCCAGCAGCGCGACAGGGGACATTCAGTACTTC	CASSATGDIQYF
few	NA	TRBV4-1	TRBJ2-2	TGCGCCAGCAGCCAAGGGACAATCGCGAACACCGGGGAGCTGTTTTTT	CASSQGTIANTGELFF
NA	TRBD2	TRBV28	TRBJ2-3	TGTGCCAGCAGTTCCCCTTACAAACTAGCGGGAGATTCAGATACGCAGTATTTT	CASSSPYKLAGDSDTQYF
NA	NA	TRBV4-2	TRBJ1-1	TGTGCCAGCAGCCAAGACTACCGAACGACACGAAAATTGAACACTGAAGCTTTCTTT	CASSQDYRTTRKLNTEAFF
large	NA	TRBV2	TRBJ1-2	TGTGCCAGCAGTGTTACCGTGACAGTCTATGGCTACACCTTC	CASSVTVTVYGYTF
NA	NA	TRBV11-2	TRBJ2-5	TGTGCCAGCAGCTTAGCGGCGCTCCGACAAGAGACCCAGTACTTC	CASSLAALRQETQYF